A selection of T cell receptor beta chains follows, all from one sample in a study of radiation and T cells in renal cell carcinoma. Clones were sequenced by immunoSEQ multiplex PCR, and TCRdb holds only the in-frame ones, with some missing. The sample has around 60,000 clones, around 78% seen once. The material sequenced was blood, taken from a patient whose treatment included radiotherapy and nephrectomy. These receptors all stem from a man between 60 and 75 years old with renal cell carcinoma. Both conserved end residues are part of each CDR3. Fields, in order: D gene, clone size, J gene, V gene, CDR3 DNA, CDR3 protein. A D gene is named only where the DNA matches it firmly. Rows give clone size only sometimes, using once, few, many, or a class for an expanded clone.

d_call: TRBD2; clone_size: once; j_call: TRBJ2-3; v_call: TRBV6-1; cdr3_nt: TGTGCCAGCAGTGAAGTAGCGGGAGTAGGAGATACGCAGTATTTT; cdr3_aa: CASSEVAGVGDTQYF
d_call: .; clone_size: .; j_call: TRBJ2-7; v_call: TRBV4-2; cdr3_nt: TGTGCCAGCAGCCTTATGATTAGTGACTACGAGCAGTACTTC; cdr3_aa: CASSLMISDYEQYF
d_call: .; clone_size: few; j_call: TRBJ1-1; v_call: TRBV10-3; cdr3_nt: TGTGCCATCAGAGGCAGAACCGGGGTTGAAGCTTTCTTT; cdr3_aa: CAIRGRTGVEAFF
d_call: .; clone_size: .; j_call: TRBJ1-1; v_call: TRBV7-9; cdr3_nt: TGTGCCAGCATAGAACAGGGCCGGGAAGCTTTCTTT; cdr3_aa: CASIEQGREAFF
d_call: TRBD2; clone_size: .; j_call: TRBJ2-3; v_call: TRBV9; cdr3_nt: TGTGCCAGCAGCCATAGCGGGAGCCCCACAGATACGCAGTATTTT; cdr3_aa: CASSHSGSPTDTQYF
d_call: .; clone_size: .; j_call: TRBJ1-5; v_call: TRBV11-3; cdr3_nt: TGTGCCAGCAGCTTCTCTAGCAATCAGCCCCAGCATTTT; cdr3_aa: CASSFSSNQPQHF
d_call: TRBD2; clone_size: .; j_call: TRBJ2-7; v_call: TRBV5-1; cdr3_nt: TGCGCCAGCAGCTTTTTAGCGGGGGAGTTATTTTACGAGCAGTACTTC; cdr3_aa: CASSFLAGELFYEQYF
d_call: .; clone_size: .; j_call: TRBJ2-1; v_call: TRBV6-1; cdr3_nt: TGTGCCAGCAGAGGCGGGGGGGACAGGAACAATGAGCAGTTCTTC; cdr3_aa: CASRGGGDRNNEQFF
d_call: .; clone_size: .; j_call: TRBJ2-3; v_call: TRBV5-1; cdr3_nt: TGCGCCAGCAGCTTGGGGGCTAGCGCAGATACGCAGTATTTT; cdr3_aa: CASSLGASADTQYF
d_call: .; clone_size: few; j_call: TRBJ2-7; v_call: TRBV5-1; cdr3_nt: TGCGCCAGCAGCACCGGGACTCCGTCCTACGAGCAGTACTTC; cdr3_aa: CASSTGTPSYEQYF
d_call: .; clone_size: once; j_call: TRBJ1-4; v_call: TRBV6-5; cdr3_nt: TGTGCCAGCAGCCGAGGGCAGGGGAATGAAAAACTGTTTTTT; cdr3_aa: CASSRGQGNEKLFF
d_call: .; clone_size: .; j_call: TRBJ2-1; v_call: TRBV6-5; cdr3_nt: TGTGCCAGCAGTTACTCGCAAGGGAATGAGCAGTTCTTC; cdr3_aa: CASSYSQGNEQFF
d_call: .; clone_size: .; j_call: TRBJ1-1; v_call: TRBV11-2; cdr3_nt: TGTGCCAGCACGCGGGACCTGAGCAACACTGAAGCTTTCTTT; cdr3_aa: CASTRDLSNTEAFF
d_call: .; clone_size: few; j_call: TRBJ2-6; v_call: TRBV30; cdr3_nt: TGTGCCTGGAGTGTACGGAGGGGGACCGCTGGGGCCAACGTCCTGACTTTC; cdr3_aa: CAWSVRRGTAGANVLTF
d_call: TRBD2; clone_size: once; j_call: TRBJ2-3; v_call: TRBV5-6; cdr3_nt: TGTGCCAGCAGCTTGGAAGTAGCGGGGGCCACAGATACGCAGTATTTT; cdr3_aa: CASSLEVAGATDTQYF
d_call: TRBD1; clone_size: few; j_call: TRBJ1-2; v_call: TRBV7-2; cdr3_nt: TGTGCCAGCAGCTTGCAACAGGGGCAGGGCTACACCTTC; cdr3_aa: CASSLQQGQGYTF
d_call: .; clone_size: .; j_call: TRBJ1-5; v_call: TRBV19; cdr3_nt: TGTGCCAGTAGTTCTAAAGCCAGTTATAGCAATCAGCCCCAGCATTTT; cdr3_aa: CASSSKASYSNQPQHF
d_call: TRBD2; clone_size: .; j_call: TRBJ2-2; v_call: TRBV4-1; cdr3_nt: TGCGCCAGCTCGCGGGAGCACACCGGGGAGCTGTTTTTT; cdr3_aa: CASSREHTGELFF
d_call: TRBD2; clone_size: .; j_call: TRBJ2-1; v_call: TRBV18; cdr3_nt: TGTGCCAGCTCACCAGGAGTAGCGGGGGCTTTAGAGCAGTTCTTC; cdr3_aa: CASSPGVAGALEQFF
d_call: .; clone_size: .; j_call: TRBJ1-4; v_call: TRBV7-9; cdr3_nt: TGTGCCAGCAGCTTAGGAACAACAAAGATGAGAGAAAAACTGTTTTTT; cdr3_aa: CASSLGTTKMREKLFF
d_call: TRBD1; clone_size: .; j_call: TRBJ1-5; v_call: TRBV7-2; cdr3_nt: TGTGCCAGCAGGGCCGGACAGGGGGCTAATCAGCCCCAGCATTTT; cdr3_aa: CASRAGQGANQPQHF
d_call: TRBD1; clone_size: once; j_call: TRBJ1-2; v_call: TRBV7-2; cdr3_nt: TGTGCCAGCAGCATTAACAGGGGGTCTTCTAACTATGGCTACACCTTC; cdr3_aa: CASSINRGSSNYGYTF
d_call: TRBD1; clone_size: .; j_call: TRBJ1-1; v_call: TRBV7-2; cdr3_nt: TGTGCCAGCAGTCCGACAGGGAGCACTGAAGCTTTCTTT; cdr3_aa: CASSPTGSTEAFF
d_call: .; clone_size: once; j_call: TRBJ1-5; v_call: TRBV7-9; cdr3_nt: TGTGCCAGCAGCTTAGAGGGGGGTATGTCCAATCAGCCCCAGCATTTT; cdr3_aa: CASSLEGGMSNQPQHF
d_call: TRBD2; clone_size: .; j_call: TRBJ2-3; v_call: TRBV6-6; cdr3_nt: TGTGCCAGCAGGGCGAGAGCGGGGTCTAGCACAGATACGCAGTATTTT; cdr3_aa: CASRARAGSSTDTQYF
d_call: .; clone_size: many; j_call: TRBJ1-1; v_call: TRBV19; cdr3_nt: TGTGCCAGTGCCTCGACAGCGAACACTGAAGCTTTCTTT; cdr3_aa: CASASTANTEAFF